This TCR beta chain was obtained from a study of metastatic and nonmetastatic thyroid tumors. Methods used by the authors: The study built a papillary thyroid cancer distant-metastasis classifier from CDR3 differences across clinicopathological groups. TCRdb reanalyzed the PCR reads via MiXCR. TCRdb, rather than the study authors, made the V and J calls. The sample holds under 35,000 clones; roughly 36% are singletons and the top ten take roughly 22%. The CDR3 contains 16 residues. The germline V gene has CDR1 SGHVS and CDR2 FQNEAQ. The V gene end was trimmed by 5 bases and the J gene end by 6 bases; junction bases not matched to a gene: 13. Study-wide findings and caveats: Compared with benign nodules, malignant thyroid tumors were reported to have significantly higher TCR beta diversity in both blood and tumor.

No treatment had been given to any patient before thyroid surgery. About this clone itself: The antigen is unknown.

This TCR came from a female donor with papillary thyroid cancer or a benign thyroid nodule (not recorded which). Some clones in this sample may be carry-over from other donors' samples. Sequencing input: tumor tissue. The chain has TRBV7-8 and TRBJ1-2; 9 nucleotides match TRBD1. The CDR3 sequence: CASSASSGQGSHGYTF. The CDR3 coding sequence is TGTGCCAGCAGCGCGTCGTCGGGACAGGGCTCACATGGCTACACCTTC. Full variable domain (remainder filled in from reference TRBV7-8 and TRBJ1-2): GAGVSQSPRYKVAKRGQDVALRCDPISGHVSLFWYQQALGQGPEFLTYFQNEAQLDKSGLPSDRFFAERPEGSVSTLKIQRTQQEDSAVYLCASSASSGQGSHGYTFGSGTRLTVV.